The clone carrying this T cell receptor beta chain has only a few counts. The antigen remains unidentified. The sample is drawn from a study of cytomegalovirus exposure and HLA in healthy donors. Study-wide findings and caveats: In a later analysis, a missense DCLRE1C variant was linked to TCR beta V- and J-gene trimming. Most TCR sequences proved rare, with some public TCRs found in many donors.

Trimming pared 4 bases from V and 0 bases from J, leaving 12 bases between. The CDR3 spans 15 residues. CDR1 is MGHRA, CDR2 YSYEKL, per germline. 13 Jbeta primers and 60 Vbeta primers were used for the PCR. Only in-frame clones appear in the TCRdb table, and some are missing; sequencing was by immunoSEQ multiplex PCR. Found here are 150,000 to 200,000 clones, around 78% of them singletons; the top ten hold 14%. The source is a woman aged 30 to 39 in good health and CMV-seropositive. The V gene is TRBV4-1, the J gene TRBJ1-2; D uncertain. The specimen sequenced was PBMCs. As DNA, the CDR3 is TGCGCCAGCAGCCCTGACGAGGGCACTAACTATGGCTACACCTTC. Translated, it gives CASSPDEGTNYGYTF.